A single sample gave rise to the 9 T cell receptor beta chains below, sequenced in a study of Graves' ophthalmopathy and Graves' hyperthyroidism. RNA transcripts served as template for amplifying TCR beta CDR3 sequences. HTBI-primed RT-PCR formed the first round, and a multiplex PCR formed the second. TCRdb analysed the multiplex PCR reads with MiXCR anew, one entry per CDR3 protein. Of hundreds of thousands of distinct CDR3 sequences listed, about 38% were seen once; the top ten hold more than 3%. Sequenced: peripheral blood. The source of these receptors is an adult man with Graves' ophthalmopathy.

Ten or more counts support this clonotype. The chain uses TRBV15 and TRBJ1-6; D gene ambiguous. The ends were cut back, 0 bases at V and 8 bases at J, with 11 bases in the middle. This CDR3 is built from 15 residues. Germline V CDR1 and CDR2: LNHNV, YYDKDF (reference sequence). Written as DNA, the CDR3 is TGTGCCACCAGCAGAGATGCTCGTTATGATTCACCCCTCCACTTT. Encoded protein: CATSRDARYDSPLHF.

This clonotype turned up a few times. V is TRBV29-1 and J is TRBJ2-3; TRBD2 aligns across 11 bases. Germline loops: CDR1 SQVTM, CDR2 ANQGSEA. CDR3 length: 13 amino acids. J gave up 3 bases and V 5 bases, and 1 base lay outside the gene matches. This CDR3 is CSVRLAGTDTQYF. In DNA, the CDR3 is TGCAGCGTTCGACTAGCGGGGACAGATACGCAGTATTTT.

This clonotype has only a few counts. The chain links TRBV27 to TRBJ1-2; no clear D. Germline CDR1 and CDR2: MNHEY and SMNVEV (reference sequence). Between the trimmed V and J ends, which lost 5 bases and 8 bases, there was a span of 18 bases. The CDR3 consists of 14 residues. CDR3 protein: CASSDTGIEDGYTF. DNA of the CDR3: TGTGCCAGCAGTGACACCGGGATCGAAGACGGCTACACCTTC.

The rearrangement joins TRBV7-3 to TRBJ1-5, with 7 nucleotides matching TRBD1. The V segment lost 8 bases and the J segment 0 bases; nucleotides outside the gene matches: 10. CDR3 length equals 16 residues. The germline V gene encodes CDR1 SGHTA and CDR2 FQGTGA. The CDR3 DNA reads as TGTGCCAGCTCATTAACCGGGACAGATAGCAATCAGCCCCAGCATTTT. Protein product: CASSLTGTDSNQPQHF.

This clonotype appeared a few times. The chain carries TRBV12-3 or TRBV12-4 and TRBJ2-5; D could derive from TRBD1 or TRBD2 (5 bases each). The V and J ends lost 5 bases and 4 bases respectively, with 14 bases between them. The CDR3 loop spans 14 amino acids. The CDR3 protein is CASSPRGLGETQYF. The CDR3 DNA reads TGTGCCAGCAGTCCCCGGGGCCTCGGAGAGACCCAGTACTTC.

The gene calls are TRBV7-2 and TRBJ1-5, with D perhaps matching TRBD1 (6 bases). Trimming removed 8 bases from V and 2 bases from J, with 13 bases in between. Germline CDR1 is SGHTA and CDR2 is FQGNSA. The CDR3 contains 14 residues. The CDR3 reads CASAGGQGNQPQHF. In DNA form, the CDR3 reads TGTGCCAGCGCCGGGGGGCAGGGCAATCAGCCCCAGCATTTT.

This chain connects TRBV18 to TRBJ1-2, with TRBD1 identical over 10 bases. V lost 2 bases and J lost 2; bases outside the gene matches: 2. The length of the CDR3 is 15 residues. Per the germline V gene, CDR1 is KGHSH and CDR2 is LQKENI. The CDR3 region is CASSPTTGGNYGYTF. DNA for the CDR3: TGTGCCAGCTCACCAACGACAGGGGGCAACTATGGCTACACCTTC.

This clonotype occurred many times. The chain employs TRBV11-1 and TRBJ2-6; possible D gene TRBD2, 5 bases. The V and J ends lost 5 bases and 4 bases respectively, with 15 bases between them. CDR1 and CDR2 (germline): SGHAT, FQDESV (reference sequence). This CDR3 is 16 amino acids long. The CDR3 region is CASSPSRRYGANVLTF. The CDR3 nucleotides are TGTGCCAGCAGCCCTAGCCGGAGGTACGGGGCCAACGTCCTGACTTTC.

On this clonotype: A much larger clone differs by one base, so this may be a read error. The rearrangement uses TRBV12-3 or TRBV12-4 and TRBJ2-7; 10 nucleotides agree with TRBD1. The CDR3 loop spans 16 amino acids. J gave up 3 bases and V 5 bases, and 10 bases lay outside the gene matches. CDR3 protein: CASSDPGQGQGYEQYF. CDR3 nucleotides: TGTGCCAGCAGTGACCCGGGACAGGGGCAAGGCTACGAGCAGTACTTC.